Below, one T cell receptor beta chain is given with its context. The antigen is undetermined. This sample stems from a study of T cell responses to AZD1222 COVID-19 vaccine. Sequenced by immunoSEQ multiplex PCR; TCRdb stores in-frame clones only, minus some. The repertoire includes about 130,000 clones, over 90% of them detected once, and 0.85% to 0.95% sits in the top ten. The CDR3 sequence is 13 residues long. Germline assignment: CDR1 SEHNR and CDR2 FQNEAQ (reference sequence). Trimming took off 7 bases at V and 2 bases at J, with 11 bases between the two ends. Findings of the study overall: Females outnumbered males among donors, who were mostly white British; clonal diversity was possibly underestimated. Spike as a whole was targeted by vaccine-associated CD4 TCRs, dominant at 160-218 and 743-854. Baseline seropositivity occurred in only 5 to 7 AZD1222 recipients.

This receptor was obtained from an adult in good health. The chain joins TRBV7-9 to TRBJ1-2; D is unresolved. The sample consisted of peripheral blood, taken on day 0 of AZD1222 vaccination. CDR3 bases: TGTGCCAGCACCTCCTTGGGGAACTATGGCTACACCTTC. Amino acid sequence: CASTSLGNYGYTF. Combining the CDR3 with reference TRBV7-9 and TRBJ1-2 gives the whole variable domain DTGVSQNPRHKITKRGQNVTFRCDPISEHNRLYWYRQTLGQGPEFLTYFQNEAQLEKSRLLSDRFSAERPKGSFSTLEIQRTEQGDSAMYLCASTSLGNYGYTFGSGTRLTVV.